This TCR beta chain came from a study of shared clonotypes between healthy human individuals. Broader study findings: Naive subsets typically showed greater estimated richness than memory subsets. Measured sharing among donors was expected to vary with sequencing depth.

CDR3 length: 15 amino acids. CDR1 SGHAT and CDR2 FQNNGV come from the germline V gene. With V trimmed by 7 bases and J by 6 bases, 11 bases remained unmatched. An even split of each subset's genomic DNA across several immunoSEQ plates was performed. As originally analysed: ImmunoSEQ output held junction-only sequences without quality scores, so filtering differed. The method was immunoSEQ multiplex PCR; TCRdb's version includes in-frame clones alone and lacks a portion of them. V, J and clone size derive from that table, while D and trimming were established from the DNA sequence. This sample has hundreds of thousands of clones; 95% to 97% occur once, and the top ten carry approximately 0.12%. As to this clone: Its antigen is not known.

Naive CD8 cells were CD45RO-negative, positively selected for CCR7, excluding terminally differentiated effector memory CD45RA+ cells. The specimen was naive CD8+ T cells sorted from blood. This TCR was recovered from a woman aged 25 to 39 in good health. The rearrangement joins TRBV11-2 to TRBJ2-1, with TRBD1 identical over 8 bases. The CDR3: CASKLDRVFSNEQFF. CDR3 nucleotide sequence: TGTGCCAGCAAGCTGGACAGGGTGTTTTCCAATGAGCAGTTCTTC.